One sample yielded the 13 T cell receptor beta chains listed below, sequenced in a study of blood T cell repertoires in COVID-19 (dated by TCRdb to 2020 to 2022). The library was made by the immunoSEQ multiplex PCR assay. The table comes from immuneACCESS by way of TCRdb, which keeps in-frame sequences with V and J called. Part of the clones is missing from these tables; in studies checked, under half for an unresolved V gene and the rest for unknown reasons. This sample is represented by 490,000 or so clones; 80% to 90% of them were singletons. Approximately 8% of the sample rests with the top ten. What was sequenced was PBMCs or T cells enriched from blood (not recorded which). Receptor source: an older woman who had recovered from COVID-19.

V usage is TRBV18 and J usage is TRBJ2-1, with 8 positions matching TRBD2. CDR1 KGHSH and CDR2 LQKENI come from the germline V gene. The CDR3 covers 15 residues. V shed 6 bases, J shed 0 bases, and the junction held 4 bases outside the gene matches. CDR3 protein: CASSQSGSSYNEQFF. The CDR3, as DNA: TGTGCCAGCTCCCAAAGCGGGAGCTCCTACAATGAGCAGTTCTTC. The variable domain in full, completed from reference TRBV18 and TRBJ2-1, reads NAGVMQNPRHLVRRRGQEARLRCSPMKGHSHVYWYRQLPEEGLKFMVYLQKENIIDESGMPKERFSAEFPKEGPSILRIQQVVRGDSAAYFCASSQSGSSYNEQFFGPGTRLTVL.

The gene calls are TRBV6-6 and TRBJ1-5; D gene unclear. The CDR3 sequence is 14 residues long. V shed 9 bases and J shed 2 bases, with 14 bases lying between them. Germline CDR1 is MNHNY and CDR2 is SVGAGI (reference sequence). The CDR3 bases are TGTGCCAGTAATAGGGAGGTAGGCAATCAGCCCCAGCATTTT. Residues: CASNREVGNQPQHF.

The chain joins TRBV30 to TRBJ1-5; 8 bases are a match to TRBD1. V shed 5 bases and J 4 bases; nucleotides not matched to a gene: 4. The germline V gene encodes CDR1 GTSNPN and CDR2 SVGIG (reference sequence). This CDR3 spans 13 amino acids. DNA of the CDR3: TGTGCCTGGCAGGGGGCGGTTAATCAGCCCCAGCATTTT. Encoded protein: CAWQGAVNQPQHF.

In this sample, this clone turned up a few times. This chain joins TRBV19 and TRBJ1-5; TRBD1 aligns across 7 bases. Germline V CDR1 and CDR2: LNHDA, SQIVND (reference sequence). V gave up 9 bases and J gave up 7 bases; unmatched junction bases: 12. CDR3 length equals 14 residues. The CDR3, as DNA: TGTGCCAGCAGCAAAGGGGGCCCCGAACAGCCCCAGCATTTT. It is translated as CASSKGGPEQPQHF.

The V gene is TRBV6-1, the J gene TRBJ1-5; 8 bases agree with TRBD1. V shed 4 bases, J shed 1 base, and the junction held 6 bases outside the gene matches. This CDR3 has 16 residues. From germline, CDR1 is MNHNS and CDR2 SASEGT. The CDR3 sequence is CASSGQDRVSNQPQHF. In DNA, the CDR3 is TGTGCCAGCAGTGGACAGGACAGGGTCAGCAATCAGCCCCAGCATTTT.

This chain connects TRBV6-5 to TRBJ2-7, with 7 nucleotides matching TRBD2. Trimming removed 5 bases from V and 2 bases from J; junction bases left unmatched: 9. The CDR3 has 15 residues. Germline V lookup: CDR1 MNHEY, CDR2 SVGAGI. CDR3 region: CASSPLAGVTYEQYV. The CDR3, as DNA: TGTGCCAGCAGTCCCCTCGCGGGGGTAACCTACGAGCAGTACGTC.

The CDR3 here is CSVGRTGFTGELFF. The CDR3 DNA follows: TGCAGCGTTGGAAGGACAGGCTTCACCGGGGAGCTGTTTTTT. The J gene is TRBJ2-2, the V gene TRBV29-1; 7 nucleotides agree with TRBD1. This CDR3 has 14 residues. Germline CDR1 reads SQVTM; CDR2 reads ANQGSEA. Germline trimming cut 4 bases from V and 4 bases from J; bases unmatched to any gene: 6.

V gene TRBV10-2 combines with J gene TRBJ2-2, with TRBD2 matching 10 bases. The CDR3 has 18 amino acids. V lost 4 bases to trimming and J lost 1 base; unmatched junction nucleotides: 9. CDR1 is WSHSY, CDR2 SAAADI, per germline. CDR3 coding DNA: TGCGCCAGCAGTGGGAGAGGGCCTAGCGGGGGGAACACCGGGGAGCTGTTTTTT. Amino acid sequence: CASSGRGPSGGNTGELFF.

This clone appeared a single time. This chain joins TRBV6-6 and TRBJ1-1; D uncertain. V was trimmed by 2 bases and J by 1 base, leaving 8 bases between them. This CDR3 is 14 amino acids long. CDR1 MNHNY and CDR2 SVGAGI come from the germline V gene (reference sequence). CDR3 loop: CASSYLTPNTEAFF. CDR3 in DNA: TGTGCCAGCAGTTACCTGACACCGAACACTGAAGCTTTCTTT.

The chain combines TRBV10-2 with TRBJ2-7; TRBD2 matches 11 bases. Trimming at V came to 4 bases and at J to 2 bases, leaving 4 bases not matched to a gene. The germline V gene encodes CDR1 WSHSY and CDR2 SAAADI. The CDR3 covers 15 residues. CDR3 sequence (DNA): TGCGCCAGCAGTGTTAGCGGGGGGGGACCCTACGAGCAGTACGTC. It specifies CASSVSGGGPYEQYV.

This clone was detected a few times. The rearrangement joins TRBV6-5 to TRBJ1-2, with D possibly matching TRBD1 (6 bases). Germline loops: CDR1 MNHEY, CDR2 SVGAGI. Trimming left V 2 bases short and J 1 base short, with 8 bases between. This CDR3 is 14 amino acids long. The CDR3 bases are TGTGCCAGCAGTTACGAGGGGGATAACTATGGCTACACCTTC. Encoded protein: CASSYEGDNYGYTF.

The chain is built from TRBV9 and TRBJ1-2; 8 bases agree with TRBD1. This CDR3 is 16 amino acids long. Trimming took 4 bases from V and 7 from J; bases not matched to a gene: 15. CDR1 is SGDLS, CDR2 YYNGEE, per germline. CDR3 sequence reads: CASSPGLGQVWTGYTF. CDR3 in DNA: TGTGCCAGCAGCCCGGGCTTGGGACAGGTTTGGACTGGCTACACCTTC.

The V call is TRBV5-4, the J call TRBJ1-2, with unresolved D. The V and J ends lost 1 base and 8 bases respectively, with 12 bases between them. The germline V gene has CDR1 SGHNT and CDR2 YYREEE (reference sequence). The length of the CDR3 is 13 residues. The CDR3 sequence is CASSLLSDGGYTF. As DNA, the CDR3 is TGTGCCAGCAGCTTGTTATCTGATGGCGGCTACACCTTC.